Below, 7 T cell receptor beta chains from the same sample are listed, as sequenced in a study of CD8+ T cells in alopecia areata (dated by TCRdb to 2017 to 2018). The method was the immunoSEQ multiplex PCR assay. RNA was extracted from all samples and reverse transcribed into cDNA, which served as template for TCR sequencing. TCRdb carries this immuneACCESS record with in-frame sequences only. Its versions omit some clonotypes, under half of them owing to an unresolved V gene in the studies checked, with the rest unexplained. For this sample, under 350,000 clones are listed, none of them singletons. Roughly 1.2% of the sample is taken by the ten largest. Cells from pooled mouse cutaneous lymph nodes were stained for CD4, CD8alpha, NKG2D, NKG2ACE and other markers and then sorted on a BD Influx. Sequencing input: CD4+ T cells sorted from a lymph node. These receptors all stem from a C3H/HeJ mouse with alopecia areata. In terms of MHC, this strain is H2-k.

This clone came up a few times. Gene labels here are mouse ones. This CDR3 reads CASSDRYSAETLYF. CDR3 DNA, as far as it was read: TGTGCCAGCAGTGACAGGTATAGTGCAGAA. The chain employs TRBV13-3 and TRBJ2-3; D call uncertain. The read halts 4 residues ahead of the CDR3 end, with the missing end drawn from the germline J gene. CDR1 is NNHDY, CDR2 SYVADS, per germline. This CDR3 has 14 residues. Trimming left V 2 bases short and J 0 bases short, with 7 bases between.

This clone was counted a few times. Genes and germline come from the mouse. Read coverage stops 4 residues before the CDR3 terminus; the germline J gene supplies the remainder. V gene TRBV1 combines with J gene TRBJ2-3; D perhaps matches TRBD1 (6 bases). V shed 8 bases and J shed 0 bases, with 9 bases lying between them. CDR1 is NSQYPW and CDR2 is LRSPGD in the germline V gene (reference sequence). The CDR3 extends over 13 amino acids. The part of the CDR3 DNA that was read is TGCACCTGCTGGGACAATAGTGCAGAA. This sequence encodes CTCWDNSAE. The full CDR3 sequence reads CTCWDNSAETLYF.

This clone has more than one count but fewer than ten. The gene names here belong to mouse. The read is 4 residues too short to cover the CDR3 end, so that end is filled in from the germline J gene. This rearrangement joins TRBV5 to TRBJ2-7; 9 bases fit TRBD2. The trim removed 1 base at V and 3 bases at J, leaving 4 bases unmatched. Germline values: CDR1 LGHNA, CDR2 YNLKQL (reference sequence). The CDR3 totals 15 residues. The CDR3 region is CASSQGAGGGYEQYF. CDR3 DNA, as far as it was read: TGTGCCAGCAGCCAAGGGGCTGGGGGGGGCTAT.

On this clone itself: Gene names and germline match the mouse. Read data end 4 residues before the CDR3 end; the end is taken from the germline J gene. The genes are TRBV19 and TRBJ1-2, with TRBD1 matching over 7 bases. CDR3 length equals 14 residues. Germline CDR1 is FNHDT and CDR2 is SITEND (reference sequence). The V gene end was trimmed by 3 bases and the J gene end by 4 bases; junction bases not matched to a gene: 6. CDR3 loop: CASSTRDRSSDYTF. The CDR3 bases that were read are TGTGCCAGCAGTACTCGGGACAGATCCTCC.

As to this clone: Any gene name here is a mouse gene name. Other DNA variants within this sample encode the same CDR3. This CDR3 is CASSIRDSQDTQYF. The DNA read from the CDR3 is TGTGCCAGCAGTATTCGGGACAGTCAAGAC. The V gene is TRBV19, the J gene TRBJ2-5; 7 positions match TRBD1. The sequenced fragment ends 4 residues before the CDR3 boundary, so the rest is inferred from the germline J gene. J lost 3 bases, V lost 2 bases, and 3 bases had no gene match. This CDR3 contains 14 residues. Germline V gene lookup returns CDR1 FNHDT and CDR2 SITEND (reference sequence).

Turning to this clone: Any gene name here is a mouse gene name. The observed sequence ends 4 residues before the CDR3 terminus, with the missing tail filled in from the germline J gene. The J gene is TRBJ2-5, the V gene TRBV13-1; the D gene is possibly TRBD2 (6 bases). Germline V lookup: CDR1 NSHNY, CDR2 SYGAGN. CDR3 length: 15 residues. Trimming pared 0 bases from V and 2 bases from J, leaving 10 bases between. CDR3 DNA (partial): TGTGCCAGCAGTGATGGGGGGGAGGGCCAAGAC. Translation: CASSDGGEGQD. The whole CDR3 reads CASSDGGEGQDTQYF.

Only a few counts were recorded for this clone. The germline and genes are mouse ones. The CDR3 sequence: CASSTPRTGNQDTQYF. The sequenced CDR3 bases are TGTGCCAGCAGTACCCCCCGGACTGGGAACCAAGAC. The genes are TRBV19 and TRBJ2-5; TRBD2 matches at 8 bases. Coverage ceases 4 residues before the CDR3 finishes, and the germline J gene fills in the end. Unmatched junction bases numbered 6, after V lost 3 bases and J lost 0 bases. The CDR3 loop spans 16 amino acids. Germline V gene data show CDR1 as FNHDT and CDR2 as SITEND (reference sequence).